These 18 T cell receptor beta chains came from one sample sequenced in a study of blood T cells in healthy people across ages. A sample-barcoded 5' primer and a J-beta primer mix were used in a second PCR of about 7 to 12 cycles. TCRdb re-called the 5' RACE reads through MiXCR, storing one row per CDR3 protein. The top ten clones hold over 2% of a sample with over 1,500,000 distinct CDR3 sequences, 40% to 55% of them seen once. Source material: blood. The receptors derive from a woman aged 40 to 49 in good health.

This clonotype was counted many times. The V gene is TRBV5-1, the J gene TRBJ2-5, with D hard to call. Germline V CDR1 and CDR2: SGHRS, YFSETQ. The CDR3 runs 13 residues. V was clipped by 0 bases and J by 5 bases, with 8 bases between them. CDR3 in DNA: TGCGCCAGCAGCTTGGACTCTCGGGAGACCCAGTACTTC. Its translation: CASSLDSRETQYF.

The chain has TRBV27 and TRBJ1-5; the D is unclear. The CDR3 extends over 13 amino acids. Germline V CDR1 and CDR2: MNHEY, SMNVEV (reference sequence). The ends were cut back, 1 base at V and 3 bases at J, with 4 bases in the middle. The CDR3 is CASSLYPNQPQHF. The CDR3 coding sequence is TGTGCCAGCAGTTTATATCCCAATCAGCCCCAGCATTTT.

The chain joins TRBV11-2 to TRBJ2-1; 12 bases map to TRBD2. The CDR3 contains 16 residues. V dropped 5 bases and J dropped 6; count of bases not matched to a gene: 8. The germline V gene encodes CDR1 SGHAT and CDR2 FQNNGV. The CDR3 region is CASSTQLAGGPNEQFF. In nucleotides, the CDR3 is TGTGCCAGCAGCACCCAACTAGCGGGGGGACCCAATGAGCAGTTCTTC.

This clonotype was counted once. J is TRBJ1-1 and V is TRBV18; D is ambiguous. The CDR3 is 19 amino acids. Germline lookup yields CDR1 KGHSH and CDR2 LQKENI. Deletions cut 2 bases from V and 0 bases from J, with 22 bases between. CDR3 nucleotides: TGTGCCAGCTCACCAGATGGTACGGGGATTGTCGTGTTGAACACTGAAGCTTTCTTT. Its protein product is CASSPDGTGIVVLNTEAFF.

V usage is TRBV7-2 and J usage is TRBJ2-1, with a possible D match to TRBD1 (6 bases). The CDR3 extends over 14 amino acids. Trimming took off 3 bases at V and 6 bases at J, with 12 bases between the two ends. CDR1 SGHTA and CDR2 FQGNSA come from the germline V gene. DNA of the CDR3: TGTGCCAGCAGCTTCGCAGGGGTGGGCAATGAGCAGTTCTTC. This sequence encodes CASSFAGVGNEQFF.

The J gene is TRBJ1-5, the V gene TRBV20-1, with TRBD1 identical over 7 bases. The length of the CDR3 is 15 residues. V shed 4 bases, J shed 0 bases, and the junction held 6 bases outside the gene matches. From germline, CDR1 is DFQATT and CDR2 SNEGSKA (reference sequence). The chain's CDR3 is CSATRDSVSNQPQHF. As DNA, the CDR3 is TGCAGTGCTACTAGGGACAGCGTTAGCAATCAGCCCCAGCATTTT.

Turning to this clonotype: Possible read error: a much larger clone is one base away. V gene TRBV7-2 combines with J gene TRBJ2-7; no reliable D call. The V gene's germline CDR1 is SGHTA and CDR2 FQGNSA. CDR3 length: 12 residues. V was pared by 4 bases and J by 3 bases, with 7 bases between. The CDR3 is CASSSMGYEQYF. The CDR3 bases are TGTGCCAGCAGCTCCATGGGCTACGAGCAGTACTTC.

This clonotype was counted only a few times. This sequence joins TRBV7-2 and TRBJ2-7, with 10 nucleotides matching TRBD2. Germline V gene lookup returns CDR1 SGHTA and CDR2 FQGNSA. CDR3 length equals 15 residues. Losses at the gene ends were 6 bases for V and 2 bases for J; bases not matched to a gene: 7. This chain's CDR3 is CASSPRTSGPYEQYF. The CDR3, as DNA: TGTGCCAGCAGTCCTAGGACTAGCGGCCCCTACGAGCAGTACTTC.

The CDR3, as DNA: TGTGCCAGCAAAATGACGGGGAGTAGGGTGTACTTC. Translating it yields CASKMTGSRVYF. The V and J genes are TRBV27 and TRBJ2-4, with a weak D call TRBD2 (5 bases). Trimming took off 7 bases at V and 15 bases at J, with 19 bases between the two ends. The germline V gene encodes CDR1 MNHEY and CDR2 SMNVEV (reference sequence). The CDR3 extends over 12 amino acids.

The genes are TRBV7-8 and TRBJ1-5, with TRBD1 identical over 8 bases. The CDR3 consists of 14 residues. With 3 bases clipped from V and 6 bases from J, the junction kept 4 bases outside the gene matches. Germline CDR1 reads SGHVS; CDR2 reads FQNEAQ. The CDR3 DNA sequence: TGTGCCAGCAGCTTCCGACAGGGGACTCAGCCCCAGCATTTT. Protein: CASSFRQGTQPQHF.

CDR3 in amino acids: CSARDQRGSNQPQHF. In nucleotides, the CDR3 is TGCAGTGCTAGAGATCAGAGGGGTAGCAATCAGCCCCAGCATTTT. The chain is built from TRBV20-1 and TRBJ1-5, with a possible D match to TRBD1 (5 bases). The CDR3 has 15 amino acids. Germline V gene sequence: CDR1 DFQATT, CDR2 SNEGSKA (reference sequence). V lost 0 bases and J 0 bases, leaving 9 bases between the germline ends.

This chain connects TRBV20-1 to TRBJ2-4; TRBD1 agrees at 11 bases. CDR1 and CDR2 (germline): DFQATT, SNEGSKA (reference sequence). This CDR3 comprises 12 residues. The V gene end was trimmed by 6 bases and the J gene end by 15 bases; junction bases not matched to a gene: 10. The CDR3 is CSAKGQGDRVYF. In DNA form, the CDR3 reads TGCAGTGCAAAGGGACAGGGGGATCGGGTGTACTTC.

The chain carries TRBV24-1 and TRBJ2-5; D is undetermined. Germline V CDR1 and CDR2: KGHDR, SFDVKD. The germline V and J ends were trimmed by 0 bases and 2 bases, with 12 bases remaining between them. This CDR3 comprises 16 residues. The DNA for the CDR3 is TGTGCCACCAGTGATTTGCGGTCAGCCTCTCAAGAGACCCAGTACTTC. This encodes CATSDLRSASQETQYF.

The chain uses TRBV5-1 and TRBJ2-3; tentatively, D is TRBD2 (6 bases). CDR3 length equals 15 residues. Germline-derived CDR1 and CDR2 are SGHRS and YFSETQ. The germline V and J ends were trimmed by 4 bases and 0 bases, with 12 bases remaining between them. CDR3 region: CASSPSASSTDTQYF. CDR3 in DNA: TGCGCCAGCAGCCCTAGCGCTAGCAGCACAGATACGCAGTATTTT.

This clonotype was counted ten times or more. The chain uses TRBV4-1 and TRBJ2-7; 8 bases are a match to TRBD1. The CDR3 is 14 residues long. Looked up from germline, CDR1 is MGHRA and CDR2 is YSYEKL. Losses at the gene ends were 1 base for V and 4 bases for J; bases not matched to a gene: 3. CDR3: CASSQGGQGYEQYF. The CDR3, as DNA: TGCGCCAGCAGCCAAGGAGGACAGGGATACGAGCAGTACTTC.

This rearrangement joins TRBV7-3 to TRBJ2-3; D uncertain. This CDR3 is 14 amino acids long. Deletions cut 5 bases from V and 4 bases from J, with 13 bases between. Germline CDR1 and CDR2: SGHTA and FQGTGA. CDR3 in amino acids: CASSHDSGADTQYF. The CDR3 bases are TGTGCCAGCAGCCACGATTCTGGTGCAGATACGCAGTATTTT.

The chain combines TRBV28 with TRBJ1-6; D may be TRBD1 (6 bases). From germline, CDR1 is MDHEN and CDR2 SYDVKM. The CDR3 totals 15 residues. The germline V and J ends were trimmed by 6 bases and 1 base, with 10 bases remaining between them. The DNA of the CDR3 is TGTGCCAGCAGACCACAGGGTTCCTATAATTCACCCCTCCACTTT. This translates into CASRPQGSYNSPLHF.

CDR3 bases: TGTGCCACCAGCAGAGGGGACAGGGACATAGAGACCCAGTACTTC. Its protein product is CATSRGDRDIETQYF. The rearrangement links TRBV15 to TRBJ2-7; 9 bases are shared with TRBD1. The J call is uncertain, as TRBJ2-5 better fits the DNA end. The CDR3 has 15 amino acids. The germline gives CDR1 LNHNV, CDR2 YYDKDF (reference sequence).